This T cell receptor beta chain was retrieved from a study of blood T cell repertoires in COVID-19. About the study: The cDNA or gDNA used as material had been derived from T cells, B-cell-depleted T cells, or PBMCs.

Germline-derived CDR1 and CDR2 are SEHNR and FQNEAQ (reference sequence). Trimming shortened V by 5 bases and J by 8 bases, and 27 bases separated the two germline ends. The CDR3 is 18 amino acids. Per the study methods: The assay estimated nucleated cells by amplifying reference gene primers. TCRdb's copy holds only in-frame clones and misses some; the assay was immunoSEQ multiplex PCR. The V and J calls and the clone size are those of that table, but D and trimming were determined from the DNA. This table holds fewer than 500,000 clones, around 90% found once. The receptor was isolated from a young woman with acute COVID-19. This sequence joins TRBV7-9 and TRBJ1-4; D is possibly TRBD1 (6 bases). Sequenced sample: PBMCs or T cells enriched from blood (not recorded which). The CDR3 DNA sequence: TGTGCCAGCAGCGTTAGCATATTGAGGGGGACACGAGGAGAAAAACTGTTTTTT. Translating gives CASSVSILRGTRGEKLFF.